The 17 T cell receptor beta chains reported below all come from one sample, sequenced in a study of shared clonotypes between healthy human individuals. Clones were sequenced by immunoSEQ multiplex PCR, and TCRdb holds only the in-frame ones, with some missing. The sample records 550,000 to 700,000 clones, around 78% being singletons. The sample was memory CD4+ T cells sorted from blood. The subset: CD45RA-negative fraction. Every receptor here comes from a woman aged 30 to 39 in good health.

The chain has TRBV19 and TRBJ2-1, with 7 bases that match TRBD2. This CDR3 comprises 18 residues. Per the germline V gene, CDR1 is LNHDA and CDR2 is SQIVND (reference sequence). V was pared by 4 bases and J by 2 bases, with 14 bases of the junction left unmatched. CDR3 DNA sequence: TGTGCCAGTAGTAAGAGTAGACGCGGGAGTGTTACCTACAATGAGCAGTTCTTC. As protein: CASSKSRRGSVTYNEQFF.

The rearrangement links TRBV5-8 to TRBJ2-1; D remains unclear. The CDR3 contains 12 residues. V lost 7 bases to trimming and J lost 5 bases, with 10 bases between them. Germline loops: CDR1 SGHTS, CDR2 YDEGEE. CDR3 sequence reads: CASVSLHNEQFF. CDR3 in DNA: TGTGCCAGCGTCTCTTTGCACAATGAGCAGTTCTTC.

The V gene is TRBV6-1, the J gene TRBJ2-2, with TRBD1 as a possible D gene (6 bases). Per germline, CDR1 MNHNS and CDR2 SASEGT. CDR3 length equals 14 residues. Trimming took 5 bases from V and 4 from J, leaving 11 bases between them. CDR3 protein: CASSTMDSTGELFF. The CDR3 coding sequence is TGTGCCAGCAGTACGATGGACAGCACCGGGGAGCTGTTTTTT.

The CDR3 DNA sequence: TGTGCCAGCAGTGATGGGCTAGCGCTCTACAATGAGCAGTTCTTC. Amino acids: CASSDGLALYNEQFF. The chain carries TRBV6-4 and TRBJ2-1, with TRBD2 as a possible D gene (6 bases). Looked up from germline, CDR1 is MRHNA and CDR2 is SNTAGT. With 3 bases removed from V and 3 bases from J, the gap between germline ends came to 12 bases. This CDR3 is built from 15 residues.

This chain connects TRBV27 to TRBJ2-1; 7 bases match TRBD2. The CDR3 contains 19 residues. The V segment lost 0 bases and the J segment 8 bases; nucleotides outside the gene matches: 19. Germline V gene data show CDR1 as MNHEY and CDR2 as SMNVEV (reference sequence). CDR3 amino acids: CASSLSRRELRGEGDEQFF. The CDR3 DNA reads TGTGCCAGCAGTTTATCGCGGCGGGAGCTTCGGGGAGAGGGTGATGAGCAGTTCTTC.

The chain employs TRBV28 and TRBJ2-3; 10 nucleotides align to TRBD2. This CDR3 is 15 amino acids long. Germline-derived CDR1 and CDR2 are MDHEN and SYDVKM. The V and J ends lost 6 bases and 5 bases, in that order; junction bases with no gene match: 8. The CDR3 DNA sequence: TGTGCCAGCAGGGGGAGCGGGAGGGCGGGAGATACGCAGTATTTT. Amino acid sequence: CASRGSGRAGDTQYF. Supplemented by reference TRBV28 and TRBJ2-3, the full variable domain reads DVKVTQSSRYLVKRTGEKVFLECVQDMDHENMFWYRQDPGLGLRLIYFSYDVKMKEKGDIPEGYSVSREKKERFSLILESASTNQTSMYLCASRGSGRAGDTQYFGPGTRLTVL.

This clone showed up just a few times. This chain connects TRBV5-4 to TRBJ2-2, with 7 nucleotides matching TRBD1. CDR1 and CDR2 (germline): SGHNT, YYREEE (reference sequence). The CDR3 loop spans 16 amino acids. With V trimmed by 2 bases and J by 3 bases, 7 bases remained unmatched. The CDR3 is CASSLSFGTDTGELFF. CDR3 DNA sequence: TGTGCCAGCAGCTTAAGCTTTGGGACAGACACCGGGGAGCTGTTTTTT.

CDR3 in DNA: TGCGCCAGCAGCTTGGCGAGCATTGAGCAGTTCTTC. This encodes CASSLASIEQFF. The chain links TRBV5-1 to TRBJ2-1; D not resolved. Germline V gene data show CDR1 as SGHRS and CDR2 as YFSETQ. The germline V and J ends were trimmed by 0 bases and 9 bases, with 7 bases remaining between them. The CDR3 is 12 amino acids.

In DNA form, the CDR3 reads TGTGCCAGCAGCTCACTAGCGGATTTTTACAATGAGCAGTTCTTC. Translated, it gives CASSSLADFYNEQFF. This chain connects TRBV28 to TRBJ2-1; 8 bases line up with TRBD2. CDR3 length: 15 residues. Germline trimming cut 6 bases from V and 4 bases from J; bases unmatched to any gene: 8. Germline CDR1 reads MDHEN; CDR2 reads SYDVKM.

The chain recombines TRBV11-1 with TRBJ2-1, with D perhaps TRBD1 (5 bases). CDR1 is SGHAT and CDR2 is FQDESV in the germline V gene (reference sequence). The V gene lost 2 bases and the J gene lost 5 bases, with 10 bases spanning the gap. This CDR3 has 14 amino acids. CDR3 in amino acids: CASSLWTTDNEQFF. The CDR3 DNA follows: TGTGCCAGCAGCTTATGGACAACTGACAATGAGCAGTTCTTC.

This chain connects TRBV30 to TRBJ2-5; 11 bases agree with TRBD1. CDR3 size: 14 residues. With 2 bases clipped from V and 5 bases from J, the junction kept 4 bases outside the gene matches. Germline V lookup: CDR1 GTSNPN, CDR2 SVGIG (reference sequence). CDR3 loop: CAWSRTGGRETQYF. Written as DNA, the CDR3 is TGTGCCTGGAGTAGGACAGGGGGCCGGGAGACCCAGTACTTC.

This clone was seen a single time. V is TRBV28 and J is TRBJ1-2; 7 positions agree with TRBD1. CDR3 length equals 15 residues. Looked up from germline, CDR1 is MDHEN and CDR2 is SYDVKM. Trimming took 6 bases from V and 8 from J; bases not matched to a gene: 15. Here the CDR3 reads CASSNPRTGLGGYTF. CDR3 DNA sequence: TGTGCCAGCAGCAATCCTAGGACAGGTTTAGGAGGCTACACCTTC.

The chain has TRBV5-1 and TRBJ2-7; the match to TRBD1 covers 8 bases. This CDR3 has 15 amino acids. CDR1 is SGHRS and CDR2 is YFSETQ in the germline V gene. Trimming took 3 bases from V and 3 from J; bases not matched to a gene: 8. The CDR3, as DNA: TGCGCCAGCAGCTCCACAGGGGGTGGGCACTACGAGCAGTACTTC. Amino acid sequence: CASSSTGGGHYEQYF.

A single count supports this clone. The rearrangement links TRBV5-6 to TRBJ2-3; 10 nucleotides line up with TRBD2. The CDR3 runs to 16 residues. Germline CDR1 reads SGHDT; CDR2 reads YYEEEE. J gave up 0 bases and V 4 bases, and 5 bases lay outside the gene matches. The DNA for the CDR3 is TGTGCCAGCAGCATCAGGACTAGCGGAAGCACAGATACGCAGTATTTT. The encoded protein is CASSIRTSGSTDTQYF.

The V and J genes are TRBV27 and TRBJ2-1; D possibly corresponds to TRBD2 (5 bases). Germline values: CDR1 MNHEY, CDR2 SMNVEV (reference sequence). This CDR3 has 13 amino acids. V lost 5 bases and J lost 3, with 8 bases in between. The CDR3 bases are TGTGCCAGCAGTACCGACTACTACAATGAGCAGTTCTTC. Amino acid sequence: CASSTDYYNEQFF.

Notes on this clone: At one end the junction does not follow the germline gene, possibly because of a read error. The chain has TRBV20-1 and TRBJ2-3; no clear D. Germline CDR1 and CDR2: DFQATT and SNEGSKA (reference sequence). This CDR3 region has 11 residues. The CDR3 DNA is TGCAGAGCTAAAGTCAAAAATACGCAGTATTTT. This encodes CRAKVKNTQYF.

V gene TRBV5-1 combines with J gene TRBJ1-6, with D tentatively TRBD1 (6 bases). Trimming took 4 bases from V and 5 from J, leaving 13 bases between them. The CDR3 length is 15 residues. Germline values: CDR1 SGHRS, CDR2 YFSETQ. CDR3 residues: CASSQRTANNSPLHF. In DNA, the CDR3 is TGCGCCAGCAGCCAAAGGACAGCGAATAATTCACCCCTCCACTTT. The entire variable domain, with the rest obtained from reference TRBV5-1 and TRBJ1-6, is as follows: KAGVTQTPRYLIKTRGQQVTLSCSPISGHRSVSWYQQTPGQGLQFLFEYFSETQRNKGNFPGRFSGRQFSNSRSEMNVSTLELGDSALYLCASSQRTANNSPLHFGNGTRLTVT.